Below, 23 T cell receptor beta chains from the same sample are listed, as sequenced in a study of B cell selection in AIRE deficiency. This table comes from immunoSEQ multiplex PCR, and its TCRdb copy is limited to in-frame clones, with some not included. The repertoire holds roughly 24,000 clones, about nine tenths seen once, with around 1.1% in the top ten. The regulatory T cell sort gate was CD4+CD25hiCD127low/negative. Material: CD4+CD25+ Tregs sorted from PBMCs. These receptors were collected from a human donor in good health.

CDR3 region: CASSLEGASNQPQHF. The DNA of the CDR3 is TGTGCCAGCAGCTTAGAGGGGGCAAGCAATCAGCCCCAGCATTTT. V gene TRBV7-9 combines with J gene TRBJ1-5; 7 nucleotides agree with TRBD1. Trimming removed 1 base from V and 1 base from J; junction bases left unmatched: 1. Germline V lookup: CDR1 SEHNR, CDR2 FQNEAQ (reference sequence). This CDR3 is 15 amino acids long.

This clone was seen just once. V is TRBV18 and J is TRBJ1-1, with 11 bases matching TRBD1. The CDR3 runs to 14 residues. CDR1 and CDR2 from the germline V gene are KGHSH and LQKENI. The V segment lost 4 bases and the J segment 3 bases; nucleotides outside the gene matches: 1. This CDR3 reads CASSQGQGDTEAFF. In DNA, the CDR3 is TGTGCCAGCTCACAGGGACAGGGGGACACTGAAGCTTTCTTT.

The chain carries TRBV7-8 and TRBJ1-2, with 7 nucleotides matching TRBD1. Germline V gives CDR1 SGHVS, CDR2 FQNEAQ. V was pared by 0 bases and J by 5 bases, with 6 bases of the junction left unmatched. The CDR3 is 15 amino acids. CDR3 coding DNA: TGTGCCAGCAGCTTAGCTTCAGCAGGGGGTTATGGCTACACCTTC. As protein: CASSLASAGGYGYTF. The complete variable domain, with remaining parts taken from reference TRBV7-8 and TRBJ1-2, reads GAGVSQSPRYKVAKRGQDVALRCDPISGHVSLFWYQQALGQGPEFLTYFQNEAQLDKSGLPSDRFFAERPEGSVSTLKIQRTQQEDSAVYLCASSLASAGGYGYTFGSGTRLTVV.

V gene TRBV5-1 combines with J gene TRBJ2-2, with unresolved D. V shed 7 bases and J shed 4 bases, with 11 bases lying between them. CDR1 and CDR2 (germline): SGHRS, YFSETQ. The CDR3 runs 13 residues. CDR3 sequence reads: CASGALSTGELFF. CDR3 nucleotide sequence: TGCGCCAGCGGTGCCCTCTCCACCGGGGAGCTGTTTTTT.

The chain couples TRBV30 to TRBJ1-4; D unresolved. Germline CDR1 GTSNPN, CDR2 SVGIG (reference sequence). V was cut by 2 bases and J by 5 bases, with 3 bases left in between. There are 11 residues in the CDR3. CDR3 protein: CAWSNNEKLFF. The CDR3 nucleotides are TGTGCCTGGAGTAACAATGAAAAACTGTTTTTT.

The CDR3 nucleotides read TGTGCCACCAGCAGAGCCCGGCAGGGGATCTACAATGAGCAGTTCTTC. It specifies CATSRARQGIYNEQFF. The rearrangement joins TRBV15 to TRBJ2-1; TRBD1 is a possible D gene (6 bases). CDR3 length: 16 residues. Germline CDR1 is LNHNV and CDR2 is YYDKDF (reference sequence). Trimming removed 1 base from V and 3 bases from J, with 13 bases in between.

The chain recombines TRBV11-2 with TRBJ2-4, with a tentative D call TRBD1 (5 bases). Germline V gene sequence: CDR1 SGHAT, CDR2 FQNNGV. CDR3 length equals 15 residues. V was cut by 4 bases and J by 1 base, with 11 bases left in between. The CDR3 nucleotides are TGTGCCAGCAGCTCTCAGGGTGTTGCCAAAAACATTCAGTACTTC. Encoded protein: CASSSQGVAKNIQYF. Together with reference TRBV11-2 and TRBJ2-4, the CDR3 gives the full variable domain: EAGVAQSPRYKIIEKRQSVAFWCNPISGHATLYWYQQILGQGPKLLIQFQNNGVVDDSQLPKDRFSAERLKGVDSTLKIQPAKLEDSAVYLCASSSQGVAKNIQYFGAGTRLSVL.

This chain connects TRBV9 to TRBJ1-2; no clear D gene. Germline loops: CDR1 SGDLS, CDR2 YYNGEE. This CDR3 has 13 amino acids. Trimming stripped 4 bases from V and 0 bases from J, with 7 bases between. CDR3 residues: CASSQGTNYGYTF. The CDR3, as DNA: TGTGCCAGCAGCCAAGGGACTAACTATGGCTACACCTTC.

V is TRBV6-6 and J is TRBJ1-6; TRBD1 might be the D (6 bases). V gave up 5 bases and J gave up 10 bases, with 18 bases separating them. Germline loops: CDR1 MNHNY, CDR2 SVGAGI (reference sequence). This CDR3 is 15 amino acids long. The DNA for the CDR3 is TGTGCCAGCAGTAGCGGGACATCCAGGGGATCACCCCTCCACTTT. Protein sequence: CASSSGTSRGSPLHF.

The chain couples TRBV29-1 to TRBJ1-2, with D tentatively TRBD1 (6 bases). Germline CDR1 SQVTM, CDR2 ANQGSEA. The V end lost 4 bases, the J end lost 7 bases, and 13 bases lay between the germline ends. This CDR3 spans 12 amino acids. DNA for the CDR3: TGCAGCGTTGGTTACAGGGTCGGTGGCTACACCTTC. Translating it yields CSVGYRVGGYTF.

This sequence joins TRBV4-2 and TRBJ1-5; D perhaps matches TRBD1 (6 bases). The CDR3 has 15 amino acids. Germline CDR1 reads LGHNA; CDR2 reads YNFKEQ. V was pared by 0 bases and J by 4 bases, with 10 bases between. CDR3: CASSQDGTLNQPQHF. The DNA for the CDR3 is TGTGCCAGCAGCCAAGACGGGACACTGAATCAGCCCCAGCATTTT.

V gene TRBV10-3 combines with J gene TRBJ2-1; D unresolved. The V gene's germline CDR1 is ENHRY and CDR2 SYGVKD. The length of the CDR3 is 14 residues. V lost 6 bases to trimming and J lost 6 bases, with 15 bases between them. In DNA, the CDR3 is TGTGCCATCAGCGGACCTCCAGCGAGCAATGAGCAGTTCTTC. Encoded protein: CAISGPPASNEQFF.

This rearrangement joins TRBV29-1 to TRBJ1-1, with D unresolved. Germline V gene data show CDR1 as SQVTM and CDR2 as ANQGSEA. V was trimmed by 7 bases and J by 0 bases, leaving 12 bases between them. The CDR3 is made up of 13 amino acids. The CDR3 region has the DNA TGCAGCGCAGAGAGGGAAATGAACACTGAAGCTTTCTTT. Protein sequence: CSAEREMNTEAFF.

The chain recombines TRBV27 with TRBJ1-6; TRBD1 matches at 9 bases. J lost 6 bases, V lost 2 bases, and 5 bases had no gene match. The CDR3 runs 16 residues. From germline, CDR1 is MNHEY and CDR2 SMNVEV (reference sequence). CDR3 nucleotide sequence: TGTGCCAGCAGTTTAACCCTGGGACAGGGTAATTCACCCCTCCACTTT. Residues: CASSLTLGQGNSPLHF.

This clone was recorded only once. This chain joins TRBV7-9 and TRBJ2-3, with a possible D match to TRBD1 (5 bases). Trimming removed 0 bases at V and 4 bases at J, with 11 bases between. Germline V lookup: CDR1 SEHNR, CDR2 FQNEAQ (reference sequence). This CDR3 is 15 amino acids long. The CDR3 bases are TGTGCCAGCAGCTTAGCGATGGGGCCCTCAGATACGCAGTATTTT. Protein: CASSLAMGPSDTQYF.

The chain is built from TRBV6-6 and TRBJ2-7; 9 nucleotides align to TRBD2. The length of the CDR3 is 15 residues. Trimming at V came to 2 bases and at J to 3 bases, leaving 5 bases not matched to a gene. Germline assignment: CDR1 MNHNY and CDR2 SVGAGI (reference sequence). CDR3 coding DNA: TGTGCCAGCAGTTACAGCGGGGGGCGTATCTACGAGCAGTACTTC. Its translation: CASSYSGGRIYEQYF.

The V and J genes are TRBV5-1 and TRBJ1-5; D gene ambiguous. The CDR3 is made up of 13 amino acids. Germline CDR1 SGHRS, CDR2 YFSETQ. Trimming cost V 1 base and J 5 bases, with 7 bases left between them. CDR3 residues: CASSLYVDQPQHF. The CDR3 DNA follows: TGCGCCAGCAGCTTGTATGTGGATCAGCCCCAGCATTTT.

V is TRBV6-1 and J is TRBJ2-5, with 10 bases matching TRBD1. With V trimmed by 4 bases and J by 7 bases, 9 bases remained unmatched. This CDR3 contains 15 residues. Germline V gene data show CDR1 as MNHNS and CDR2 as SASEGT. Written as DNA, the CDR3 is TGTGCCAGCAGTGGCGGACAGGGGGGGACGGGGACCCAGTACTTC. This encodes CASSGGQGGTGTQYF.

The chain's CDR3 is CASSIEGLAYNEQFF. CDR3 bases: TGTGCCAGTAGTATAGAGGGACTAGCCTACAATGAGCAGTTCTTC. This chain uses TRBV19 with TRBJ2-1; 8 bases map to TRBD2. The V gene's germline CDR1 is LNHDA and CDR2 SQIVND (reference sequence). CDR3 length: 15 amino acids. Trimming took 0 bases from V and 2 from J; bases not matched to a gene: 0.

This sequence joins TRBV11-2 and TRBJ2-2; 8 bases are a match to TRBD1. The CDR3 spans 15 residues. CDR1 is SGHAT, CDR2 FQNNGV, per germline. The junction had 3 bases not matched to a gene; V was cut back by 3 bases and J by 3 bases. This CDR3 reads CASSLTGADTGELFF. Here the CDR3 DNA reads TGTGCCAGCAGCTTGACAGGGGCTGACACCGGGGAGCTGTTTTTT. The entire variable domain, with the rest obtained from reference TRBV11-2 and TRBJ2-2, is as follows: EAGVAQSPRYKIIEKRQSVAFWCNPISGHATLYWYQQILGQGPKLLIQFQNNGVVDDSQLPKDRFSAERLKGVDSTLKIQPAKLEDSAVYLCASSLTGADTGELFFGEGSRLTVL.

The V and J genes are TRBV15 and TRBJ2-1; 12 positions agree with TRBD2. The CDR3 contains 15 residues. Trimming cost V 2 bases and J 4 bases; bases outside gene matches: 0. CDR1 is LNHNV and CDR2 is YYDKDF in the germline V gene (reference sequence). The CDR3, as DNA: TGTGCCACCAGCAGAACTAGCGGGGGGTACAATGAGCAGTTCTTC. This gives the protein CATSRTSGGYNEQFF. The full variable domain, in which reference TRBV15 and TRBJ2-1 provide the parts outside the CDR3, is DAMVIQNPRYQVTQFGKPVTLSCSQTLNHNVMYWYQQKSSQAPKLLFHYYDKDFNNEADTPDNFQSRRPNTSFCFLDIRSPGLGDTAMYLCATSRTSGGYNEQFFGPGTRLTVL.

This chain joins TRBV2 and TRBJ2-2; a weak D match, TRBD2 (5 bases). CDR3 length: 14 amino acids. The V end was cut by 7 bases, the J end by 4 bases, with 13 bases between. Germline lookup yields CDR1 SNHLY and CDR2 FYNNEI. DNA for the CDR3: TGTGCCAGCACTAACGTCCGGGGCACCGGGGAGCTGTTTTTT. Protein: CASTNVRGTGELFF.

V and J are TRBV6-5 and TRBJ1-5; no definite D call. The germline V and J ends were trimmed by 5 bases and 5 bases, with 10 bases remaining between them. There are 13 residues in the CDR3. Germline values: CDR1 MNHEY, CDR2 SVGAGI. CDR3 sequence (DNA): TGTGCCAGCAGTCGGACTGTTCATCAGCCCCAGCATTTT. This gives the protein CASSRTVHQPQHF.